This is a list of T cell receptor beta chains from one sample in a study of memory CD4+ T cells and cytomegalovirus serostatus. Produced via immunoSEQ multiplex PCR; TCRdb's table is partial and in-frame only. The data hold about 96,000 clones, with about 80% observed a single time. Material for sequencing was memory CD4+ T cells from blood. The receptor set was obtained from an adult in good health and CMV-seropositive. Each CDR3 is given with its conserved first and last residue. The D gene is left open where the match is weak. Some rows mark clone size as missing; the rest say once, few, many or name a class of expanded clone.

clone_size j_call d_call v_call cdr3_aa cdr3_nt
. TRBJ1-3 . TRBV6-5 CASSTNPNAADTIYF TGTGCCAGCTCTACAAATCCGAACGCCGCAGACACCATATATTTT
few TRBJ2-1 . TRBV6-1 CASQRVSSYNEQFF TGTGCCTCCCAACGGGTGAGCTCCTACAATGAGCAGTTCTTC
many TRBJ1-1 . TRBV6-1 CASSELDETEAFF TGTGCCAGCAGTGAACTCGACGAGACTGAAGCTTTCTTT
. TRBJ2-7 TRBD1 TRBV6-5 CASRGQGPYEQYF TGTGCCAGCAGAGGACAGGGACCCTACGAGCAGTACTTC
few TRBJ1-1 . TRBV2 CASSEWTYTEAFF TGTGCCAGCAGTGAGTGGACCTACACTGAAGCTTTCTTT
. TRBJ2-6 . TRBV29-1 CSVVRAGANVLTF TGCAGCGTTGTCAGGGCTGGGGCCAACGTCCTGACTTTC
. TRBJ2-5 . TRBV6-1 CASSEKPQGRGETQYF TGTGCCAGCAGTGAAAAGCCCCAGGGCAGGGGAGAGACCCAGTACTTC
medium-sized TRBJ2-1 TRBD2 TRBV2 CASSAIAGRFNEQFF TGTGCCAGCAGCGCCATAGCGGGGCGCTTCAATGAGCAGTTCTTC
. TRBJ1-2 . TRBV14 CASSPTRGDSNYGYTF TGTGCCAGCAGCCCAACCCGCGGGGACTCTAACTATGGCTACACCTTC
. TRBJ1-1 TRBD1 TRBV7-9 CASSPRRDRNTEAFF TGTGCCAGCAGCCCGAGACGGGACAGGAACACTGAAGCTTTCTTT
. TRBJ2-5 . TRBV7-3 CASSSGKSETQYF TGTGCCAGCAGCTCAGGGAAGTCGGAGACCCAGTACTTC
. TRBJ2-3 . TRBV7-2 CASSLEQTDTQYF TGTGCCAGCAGCTTAGAGCAAACAGATACGCAGTATTTT
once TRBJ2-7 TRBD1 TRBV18 CASSADRGYEQYF TGTGCCAGCTCGGCGGACAGGGGCTACGAGCAGTACTTC
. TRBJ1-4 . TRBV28 CASSSITATYEKLFF TGTGCCAGCAGTTCAATCACAGCCACATATGAAAAACTGTTTTTT
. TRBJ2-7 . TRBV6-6 CASSVSGYEQYF TGTGCCAGCAGTGTTTCGGGGTACGAGCAGTACTTC
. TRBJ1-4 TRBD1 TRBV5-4 CASSYTGDGRSNEKLFF TGTGCCAGCAGCTATACAGGGGACGGCCGATCAAATGAAAAACTGTTTTTT
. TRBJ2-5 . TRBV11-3 CASSLGGRGETQYF TGTGCCAGCAGCCTAGGGGGGAGGGGAGAGACCCAGTACTTC
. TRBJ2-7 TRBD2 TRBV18 CASSATSASHEQYF TGTGCCAGCTCAGCCACTAGCGCCAGTCACGAGCAGTACTTC
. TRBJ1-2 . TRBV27 CASSFGRSGYGYTF TGTGCCAGCAGTTTCGGCAGGAGTGGCTATGGCTACACCTTC
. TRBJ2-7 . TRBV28 CASSPPGYEQYF TGTGCCAGCAGTCCCCCTGGCTACGAGCAGTACTTC
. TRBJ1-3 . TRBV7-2 CASSSRRPGGGNTIYF TGTGCCAGCAGCTCTCGACGACCAGGAGGCGGAAACACCATATATTTT
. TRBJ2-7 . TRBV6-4 CASSVGPQGEQYF TGTGCCAGCAGTGTGGGACCGCAGGGCGAGCAGTACTTC
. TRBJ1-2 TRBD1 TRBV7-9 CASSLGGQRSYTF TGTGCCAGCAGCTTAGGGGGACAGAGGAGCTACACCTTC
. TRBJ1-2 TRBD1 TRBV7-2 CASSLPGTAPRYTF TGTGCCAGCAGCTTGCCAGGGACAGCACCCCGCTACACCTTC
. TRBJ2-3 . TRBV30 CAWSVLKAGTDTQYF TGTGCCTGGAGTGTACTTAAGGCCGGGACAGATACGCAGTATTTT
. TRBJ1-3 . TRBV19 CASSTSGRGMSRGNTIYF .
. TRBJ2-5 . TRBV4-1 CASSQGGGRSQETQYF TGCGCCAGCAGCCAAGGGGGGGGGCGGTCCCAAGAGACCCAGTACTTC
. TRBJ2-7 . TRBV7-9 CASSLKYIGTSDKEQYF TGTGCCAGCAGCTTAAAGTATATAGGGACTTCGGATAAAGAGCAGTACTTC
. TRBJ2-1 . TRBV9 CASSVVGGGASYNEQFF TGTGCCAGCAGCGTAGTGGGCGGAGGGGCATCCTACAATGAGCAGTTCTTC
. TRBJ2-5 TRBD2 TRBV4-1 CASRVTSGRRETQYF TGCGCCAGCAGAGTAACTAGCGGGAGAAGAGAGACCCAGTACTTC
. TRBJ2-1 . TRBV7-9 CASSLNYNEQFF TGTGCCAGCAGCCTAAACTACAATGAGCAGTTCTTC
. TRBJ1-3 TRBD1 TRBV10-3 CAISSTGTSRNTIYF TGTGCCATCTCATCGACAGGGACTTCCAGGAACACCATATATTTT
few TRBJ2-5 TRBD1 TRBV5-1 CASSLGQGQETQYF TGCGCCAGCAGCTTAGGACAGGGGCAAGAGACCCAGTACTTC
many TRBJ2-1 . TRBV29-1 CSVEGVANNEQFF TGCAGCGTTGAAGGGGTTGCGAACAATGAGCAGTTCTTC
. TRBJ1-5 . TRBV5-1 CASSLVGVGNQPQHF TGCGCCAGCAGCTTGGTAGGGGTGGGCAATCAGCCCCAGCATTTT
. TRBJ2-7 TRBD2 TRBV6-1 CASRSGTSGYEQYF TGTGCCAGCAGATCCGGGACTAGCGGGTACGAGCAGTACTTC
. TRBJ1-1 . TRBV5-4 CASSSDFANTEAFF TGTGCCAGCAGCTCAGATTTCGCGAACACTGAAGCTTTCTTT